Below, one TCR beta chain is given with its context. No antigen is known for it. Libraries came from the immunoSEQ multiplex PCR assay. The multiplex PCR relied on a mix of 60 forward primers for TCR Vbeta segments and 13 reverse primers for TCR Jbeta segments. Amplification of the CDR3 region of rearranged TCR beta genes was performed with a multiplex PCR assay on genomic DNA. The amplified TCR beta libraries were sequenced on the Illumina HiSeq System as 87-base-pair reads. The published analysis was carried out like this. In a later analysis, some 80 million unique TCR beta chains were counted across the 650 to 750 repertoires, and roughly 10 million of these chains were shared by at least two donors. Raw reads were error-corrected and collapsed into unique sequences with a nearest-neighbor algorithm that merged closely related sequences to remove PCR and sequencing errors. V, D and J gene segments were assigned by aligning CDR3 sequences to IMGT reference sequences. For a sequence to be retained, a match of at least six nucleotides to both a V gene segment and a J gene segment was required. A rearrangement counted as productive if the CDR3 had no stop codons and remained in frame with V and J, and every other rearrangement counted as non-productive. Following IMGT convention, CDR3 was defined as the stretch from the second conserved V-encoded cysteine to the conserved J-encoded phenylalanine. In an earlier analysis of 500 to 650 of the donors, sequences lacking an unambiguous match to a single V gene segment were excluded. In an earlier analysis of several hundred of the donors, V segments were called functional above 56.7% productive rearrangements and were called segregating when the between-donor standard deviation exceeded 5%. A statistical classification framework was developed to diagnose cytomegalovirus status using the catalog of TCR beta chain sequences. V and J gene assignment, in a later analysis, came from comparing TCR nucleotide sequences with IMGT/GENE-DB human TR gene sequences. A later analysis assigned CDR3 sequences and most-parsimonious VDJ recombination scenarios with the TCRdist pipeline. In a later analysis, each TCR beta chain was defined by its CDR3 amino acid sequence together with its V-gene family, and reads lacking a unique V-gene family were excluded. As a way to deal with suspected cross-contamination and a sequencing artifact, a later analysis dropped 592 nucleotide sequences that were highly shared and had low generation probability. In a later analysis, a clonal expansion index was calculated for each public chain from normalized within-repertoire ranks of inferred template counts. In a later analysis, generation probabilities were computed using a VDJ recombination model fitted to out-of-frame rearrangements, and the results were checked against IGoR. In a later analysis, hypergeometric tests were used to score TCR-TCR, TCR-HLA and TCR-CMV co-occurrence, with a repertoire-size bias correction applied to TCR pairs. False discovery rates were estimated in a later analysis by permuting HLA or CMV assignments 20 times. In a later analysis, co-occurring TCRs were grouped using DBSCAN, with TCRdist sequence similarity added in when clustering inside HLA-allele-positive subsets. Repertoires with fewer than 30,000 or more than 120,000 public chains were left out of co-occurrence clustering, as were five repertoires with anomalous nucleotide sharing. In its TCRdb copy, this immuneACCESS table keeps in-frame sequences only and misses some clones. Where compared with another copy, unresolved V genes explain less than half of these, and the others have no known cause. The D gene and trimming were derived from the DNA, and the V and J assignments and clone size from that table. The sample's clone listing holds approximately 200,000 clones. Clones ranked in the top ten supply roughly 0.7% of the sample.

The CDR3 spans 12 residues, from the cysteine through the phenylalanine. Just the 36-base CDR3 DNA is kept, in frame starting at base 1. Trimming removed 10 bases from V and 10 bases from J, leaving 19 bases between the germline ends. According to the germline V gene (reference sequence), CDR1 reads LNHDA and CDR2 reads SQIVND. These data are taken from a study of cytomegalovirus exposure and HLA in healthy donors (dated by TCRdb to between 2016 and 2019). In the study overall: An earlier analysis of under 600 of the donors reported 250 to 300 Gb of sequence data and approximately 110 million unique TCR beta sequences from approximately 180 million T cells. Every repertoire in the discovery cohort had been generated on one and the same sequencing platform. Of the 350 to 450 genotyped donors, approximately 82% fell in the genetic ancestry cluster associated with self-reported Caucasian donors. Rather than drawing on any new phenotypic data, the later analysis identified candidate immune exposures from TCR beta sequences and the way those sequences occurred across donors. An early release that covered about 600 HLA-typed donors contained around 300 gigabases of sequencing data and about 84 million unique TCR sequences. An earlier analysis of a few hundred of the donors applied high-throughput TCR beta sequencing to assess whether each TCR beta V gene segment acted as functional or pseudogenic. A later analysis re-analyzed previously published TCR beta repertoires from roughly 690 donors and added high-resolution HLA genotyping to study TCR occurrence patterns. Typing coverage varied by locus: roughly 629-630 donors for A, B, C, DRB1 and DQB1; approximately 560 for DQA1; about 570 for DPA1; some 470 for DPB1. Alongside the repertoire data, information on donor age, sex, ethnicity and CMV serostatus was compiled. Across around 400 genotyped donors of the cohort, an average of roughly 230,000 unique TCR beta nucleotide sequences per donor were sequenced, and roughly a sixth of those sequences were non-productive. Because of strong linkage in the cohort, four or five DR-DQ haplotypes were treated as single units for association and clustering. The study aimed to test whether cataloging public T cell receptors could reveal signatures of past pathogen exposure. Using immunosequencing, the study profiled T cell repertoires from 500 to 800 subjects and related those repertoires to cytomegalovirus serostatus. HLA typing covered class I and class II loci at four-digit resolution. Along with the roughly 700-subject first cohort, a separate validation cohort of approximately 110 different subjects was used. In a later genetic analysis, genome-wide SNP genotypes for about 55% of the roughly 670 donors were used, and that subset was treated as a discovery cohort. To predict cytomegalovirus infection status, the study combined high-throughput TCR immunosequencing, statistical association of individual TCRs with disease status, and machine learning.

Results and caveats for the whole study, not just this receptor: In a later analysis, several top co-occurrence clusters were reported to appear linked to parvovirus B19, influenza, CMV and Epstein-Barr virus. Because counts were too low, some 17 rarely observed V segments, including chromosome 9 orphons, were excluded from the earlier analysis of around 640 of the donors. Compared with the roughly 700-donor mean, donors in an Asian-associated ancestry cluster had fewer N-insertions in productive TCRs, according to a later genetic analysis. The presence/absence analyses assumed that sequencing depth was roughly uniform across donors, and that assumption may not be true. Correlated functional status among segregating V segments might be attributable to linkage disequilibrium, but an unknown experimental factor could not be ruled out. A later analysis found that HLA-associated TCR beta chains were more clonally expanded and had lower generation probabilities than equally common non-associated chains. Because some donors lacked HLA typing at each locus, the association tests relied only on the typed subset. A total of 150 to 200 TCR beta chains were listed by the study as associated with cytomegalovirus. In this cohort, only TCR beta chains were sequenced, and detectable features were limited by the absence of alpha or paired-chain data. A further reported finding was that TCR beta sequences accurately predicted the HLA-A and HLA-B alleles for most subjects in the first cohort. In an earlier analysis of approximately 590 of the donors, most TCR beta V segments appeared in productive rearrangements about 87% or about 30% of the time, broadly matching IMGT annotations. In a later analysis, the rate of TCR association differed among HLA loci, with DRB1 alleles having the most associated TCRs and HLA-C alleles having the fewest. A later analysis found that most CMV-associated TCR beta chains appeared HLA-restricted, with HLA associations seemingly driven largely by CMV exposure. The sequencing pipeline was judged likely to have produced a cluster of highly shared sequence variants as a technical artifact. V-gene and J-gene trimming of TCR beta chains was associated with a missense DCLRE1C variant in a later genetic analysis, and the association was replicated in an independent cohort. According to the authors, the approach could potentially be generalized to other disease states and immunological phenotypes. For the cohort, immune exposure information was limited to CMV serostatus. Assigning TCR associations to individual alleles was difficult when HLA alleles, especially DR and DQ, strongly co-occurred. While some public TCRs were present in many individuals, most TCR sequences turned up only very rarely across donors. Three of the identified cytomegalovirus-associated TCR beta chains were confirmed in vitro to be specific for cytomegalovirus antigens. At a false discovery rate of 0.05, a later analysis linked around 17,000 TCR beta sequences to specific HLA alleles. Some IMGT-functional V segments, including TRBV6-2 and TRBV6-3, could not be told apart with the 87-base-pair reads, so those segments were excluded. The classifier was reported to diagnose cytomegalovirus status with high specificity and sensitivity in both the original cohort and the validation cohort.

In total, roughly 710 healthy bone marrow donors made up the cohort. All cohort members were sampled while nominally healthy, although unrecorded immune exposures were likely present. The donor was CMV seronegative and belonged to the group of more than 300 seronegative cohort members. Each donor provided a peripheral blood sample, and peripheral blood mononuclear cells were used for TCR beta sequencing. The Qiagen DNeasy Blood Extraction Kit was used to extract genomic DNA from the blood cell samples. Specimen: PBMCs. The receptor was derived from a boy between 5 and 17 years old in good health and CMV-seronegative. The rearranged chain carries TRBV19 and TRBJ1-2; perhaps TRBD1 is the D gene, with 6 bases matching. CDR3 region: CATLRGARDYTF. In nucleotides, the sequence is TGTGCCACGTTGCGGGGGGCGCGGGACTACACCTTC.